This T cell receptor (beta chain) was identified in a study of cytomegalovirus exposure and HLA in healthy donors. As for the study in general: HLA-typed donors were the source of about 90 million unique TCRs held in an early data release. The study, taken as a whole, reports: The productive fraction for most TCR beta V segments was about 90% or about 30% in an earlier analysis.

This PCR relied on a set of 60 Vbeta primers and 13 Jbeta primers. Clones were sequenced by immunoSEQ multiplex PCR, and TCRdb holds only the in-frame ones, with some missing. The sample includes 110,000 to 150,000 clones, roughly 74% seen only once; the top ten take 2% to 3%. When sampled, the donors appeared nominally healthy, though they likely had unrecorded immune exposures. This clone was counted between two and nine times. Its target is unknown. CDR1 and CDR2 from the germline V gene are MGHRA and YSYEKL. The ends were cut back, 0 bases at V and 0 bases at J, with 20 bases in the middle. This CDR3 is built from 19 residues.

The chain links TRBV4-1 to TRBJ1-1, with a weak D call TRBD1 (5 bases). The specimen was PBMCs. The TCR comes from a woman aged 18-29 years in good health and CMV-seropositive. CDR3 sequence reads: CASSQDGGAPFFMNTEAFF. CDR3 bases: TGCGCCAGCAGCCAAGACGGTGGGGCACCGTTCTTCATGAACACTGAAGCTTTCTTT.